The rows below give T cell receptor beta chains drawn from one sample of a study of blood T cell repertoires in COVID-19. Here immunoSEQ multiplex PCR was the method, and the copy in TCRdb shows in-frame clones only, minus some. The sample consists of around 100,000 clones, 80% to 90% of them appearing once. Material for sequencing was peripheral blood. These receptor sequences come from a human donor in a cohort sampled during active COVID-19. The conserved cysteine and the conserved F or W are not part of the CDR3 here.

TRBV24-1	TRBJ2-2	ATELGGGELF
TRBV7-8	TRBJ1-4	ASSLAVPGGLAATNEKLF
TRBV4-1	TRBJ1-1	ASSPRTGDTEAF
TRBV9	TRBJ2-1	ASSREGTVNIRNNEQF
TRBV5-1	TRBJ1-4	ASSLLPNGEKLF
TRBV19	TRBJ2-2	ASTVQGGTGELF
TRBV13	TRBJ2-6	ASSSTGSGANVLT
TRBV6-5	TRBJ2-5	ASSANAQETQY
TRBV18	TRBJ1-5	ASSPELNQPQH
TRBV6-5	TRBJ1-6	ASNSQGGDNSPLH
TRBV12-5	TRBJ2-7	ASETAAYEQY
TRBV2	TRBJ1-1	ASSDEGNTEAF
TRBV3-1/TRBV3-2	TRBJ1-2	ASSQEGGTWDADGYT
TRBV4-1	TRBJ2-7	ASSQAGQGTTFT
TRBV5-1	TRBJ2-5	ASSPGLAGEKETQY
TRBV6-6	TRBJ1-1	ASNEPGTGVTEAF
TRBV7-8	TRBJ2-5	ASSLDGGRVFQETQY